Here is one T cell receptor (beta chain) with its context. Its antigen is unknown. These data are taken from a study of beta chain features in type 1 diabetes. The overall study: Healthy donors, compared against patients, showed similar age, gender and cell yields.

Donors contributed one heparinised blood draw apiece, averaging about 116 mL. Sorting gave populations that all exceeded 95% purity. Study-wide results and limits: Researchers report that Type 1 diabetes patients had moderately but significantly shorter TCRB CDR3s across all four CD4+ subsets.

There are 14 residues in the CDR3. V shed 5 bases, J shed 3 bases, and the junction held 2 bases outside the gene matches. CDR1 LNHDA and CDR2 SQIVND come from the germline V gene (reference sequence). Sequencing targeted expressed TCRB transcripts, as all isolated RNA had been reverse transcribed. Assay: immunoSEQ multiplex PCR; the TCRdb copy retains only in-frame clones and omits some. Of about 650,000 clones listed, around 12% were seen once; the top ten hold over 0.1%. The chain carries TRBV19 and TRBJ2-5, with 11 bases identical to TRBD1. The sample consisted of naive CD4+ T cells from blood. The sequence was obtained from a man aged 30 to 39 with type 1 diabetes. The CDR3 coding sequence is TGTGCCAGTAGTCCGGGACAGGGGGAAGAGACCCAGTACTTC. Translation: CASSPGQGEETQYF.